The T cell receptor beta chain under discussion was sequenced for a study of blood T cell repertoires in COVID-19. Study-level information: COVID-19 samples from acute and convalescent phases originated in the United States, Italy and Spain. PBMCs, B-cell-depleted T cells, or T cells provided the cDNA or gDNA that made up the material.

Germline V CDR1 and CDR2: MNHEY, SVGAGI. Trimming shortened V by 4 bases and J by 0 bases, and 11 bases separated the two germline ends. The CDR3 loop spans 15 amino acids. Authors' analysis steps: Reference gene primer amplification in the assay estimated nucleated cell counts. The protocol was immunoSEQ multiplex PCR, while the TCRdb copy is restricted to in-frame clones and leaves out a portion. The V and J calls and the clone size are those of that table, but D and trimming were determined from the DNA. The sample includes about 74,000 clones, about nine tenths of them seen just once. The chain recombines TRBV6-5 with TRBJ2-3, with D maybe TRBD2 (6 bases). Sequencing was done on a sample of peripheral blood. The TCR comes from a man aged 45-65 years with acute or convalescent COVID-19. This chain's CDR3 is CASSSWSGSTDTQYF. The CDR3 DNA follows: TGTGCCAGCAGTTCGTGGAGCGGGAGCACAGATACGCAGTATTTT.